The clone carrying this T cell receptor beta chain was detected once. Antigen specificity is unknown. This entry comes from a study of shared clonotypes between healthy human individuals. Germline V gene data show CDR1 as SGHNT and CDR2 as YENEEA. The CDR3 spans 15 residues. Deletions cut 1 base from V and 0 bases from J, with 7 bases between. The authors loaded approximately 220 ng DNA, 27,000 or so T cell genomes, into sorted-subset replicate PCRs. Method: immunoSEQ multiplex PCR; TCRdb's copy keeps in-frame clones and lacks some. The sample lists some 2,500,000 clones; roughly 93% were seen once. Study-level results: Shared clonotypes across all four donors exceeded non-shared ones in generation probability.

The TCR comes from a man between 18 and 29 years old in good health. Some clones in this sample may be carry-over from other donors' samples. The sample taken for sequencing was naive CD4+ T cells from PBMCs. Subset denoted: CD45RA+ positively selected. The rearrangement joins TRBV11-3 to TRBJ2-1; D unresolved. The CDR3 DNA is TGTGCCAGCAGCTTAGTAGCTGACTCCTACAATGAGCAGTTCTTC. The encoded protein is CASSLVADSYNEQFF.